Reported below is one TCR beta chain. The V end lost 4 bases, the J end lost 0 bases, and 16 bases lay between the germline ends. The CDR3 extends over 16 amino acids. Germline V gene lookup returns CDR1 SGHTA and CDR2 FQGTGA. These data belong to a study of T-cell reconstitution after alpha-beta-depleted transplantation in children. This sample's TCRbeta library carried unique molecular identifier barcodes. TCRdb reprocessed the PCR reads with MiXCR, giving one entry per CDR3 protein. The table shows around 670,000 distinct CDR3 sequences, with less than 15% occurring only once. This TCR derives from a girl aged 2 to 9 with congenital amegakaryocytic thrombocytopenia, due to receive a stem cell transplant. The specimen was PBMCs, collected before TCRalphabeta/CD19-depleted stem cell transplant. The J gene is TRBJ2-7, the V gene TRBV7-3, with D possibly being TRBD1 (6 bases). As DNA, the CDR3 is TGTGCCAGCAGCTCCCCACCGACAGGTCCCTCCTACGAGCAGTACTTC. As protein: CASSSPPTGPSYEQYF.